What follows are 18 T cell receptor beta chains derived from one specimen sequenced in a study of T cell responses to AZD1222 COVID-19 vaccine. The data were produced by immunoSEQ multiplex PCR, yet TCRdb's version contains in-frame clones alone and is incomplete. The data contain about 79,000 clones, 92% of them singletons. This specimen was peripheral blood, taken on day 0 of MenACWY control vaccination. The receptors shown here come from an adult in good health.

The chain uses TRBV19 and TRBJ2-7, with D perhaps being TRBD1 or TRBD2 (5 bases each). V lost 4 bases and J 2 bases, leaving 15 bases between the germline ends. The germline gives CDR1 LNHDA, CDR2 SQIVND (reference sequence). The CDR3 is 15 amino acids. The CDR3: CASSRDPPLTYEQYF. DNA for the CDR3: TGTGCCAGTAGTAGGGACCCACCTTTAACCTACGAGCAGTACTTC.

The chain is built from TRBV6-2 or TRBV6-3 and TRBJ2-3; the D is unclear. CDR1 is MNHEY and CDR2 is SVGEGT in the germline V gene. This CDR3 has 15 residues. V dropped 4 bases and J dropped 0 bases, with 11 bases sitting between them. The CDR3 region has the DNA TGTGCCAGCAGTTTTAACGTGGGTAGCACAGATACGCAGTATTTT. It yields the protein CASSFNVGSTDTQYF.

The chain couples TRBV4-3 to TRBJ1-6, with D hard to call. V gave up 1 base and J gave up 7 bases, with 11 bases separating them. The CDR3 runs 15 residues. Germline CDR1 reads LGHNA; CDR2 reads YSLEER. CDR3 amino acids: CASSQVSQLNSPLHF. CDR3 in DNA: TGCGCCAGCAGCCAAGTATCACAGCTAAATTCACCCCTCCACTTT.

The genes are TRBV18 and TRBJ1-6, with D possibly being TRBD1 (6 bases). V was clipped by 3 bases and J by 7 bases, with 16 bases between them. Germline lookup yields CDR1 KGHSH and CDR2 LQKENI. The CDR3 contains 16 residues. CDR3 in amino acids: CASSPRSGVKNSPLHF. CDR3 in DNA: TGTGCCAGCTCACCGCGGTCAGGGGTAAAAAATTCACCCCTCCACTTT.

This sequence joins TRBV29-1 and TRBJ1-1; weak D call: TRBD1 (5 bases). This CDR3 has 12 amino acids. Trimming took off 7 bases at V and 5 bases at J, with 14 bases between the two ends. The germline V gene has CDR1 SQVTM and CDR2 ANQGSEA. CDR3 in DNA: TGCAGCGCATCTGGAAAGGGGACTGAAGCTTTCTTT. Amino acids: CSASGKGTEAFF.

The chain employs TRBV9 and TRBJ2-1, with unresolved D. CDR3 size: 16 residues. With 0 bases removed from V and 6 bases from J, the gap between germline ends came to 16 bases. CDR1 is SGDLS, CDR2 YYNGEE, per germline. The CDR3 loop reads CASSVAGRVAGNEQFF. CDR3 nucleotides: TGTGCCAGCAGCGTAGCGGGCCGGGTAGCAGGCAATGAGCAGTTCTTC. The entire variable domain, with the rest obtained from reference TRBV9 and TRBJ2-1, is as follows: DSGVTQTPKHLITATGQRVTLRCSPRSGDLSVYWYQQSLDQGLQFLIQYYNGEERAKGNILERFSAQQFPDLHSELNLSSLELGDSALYFCASSVAGRVAGNEQFFGPGTRLTVL.

The rearrangement joins TRBV2 to TRBJ1-4; 8 nucleotides align to TRBD1. With 6 bases clipped from V and 6 bases from J, the junction kept 12 bases outside the gene matches. Germline V gene sequence: CDR1 SNHLY, CDR2 FYNNEI. The CDR3 runs to 16 residues. CDR3 sequence: CASSATLQGVDEKLFF. CDR3 in DNA: TGTGCCAGCAGCGCAACACTACAGGGGGTGGATGAAAAACTGTTTTTT.

This chain links TRBV2 with TRBJ1-5, with TRBD1 as a possible D gene (5 bases). The CDR3 has 16 residues. Germline lookup yields CDR1 SNHLY and CDR2 FYNNEI. Trimming took 8 bases from V and 0 from J, leaving 17 bases between them. The CDR3 sequence: CASAAKTVYSNQPQHF. In nucleotides, the CDR3 is TGTGCCAGCGCTGCGAAGACAGTTTATAGCAATCAGCCCCAGCATTTT.

This clone was recorded only once. The chain carries TRBV28 and TRBJ2-7, with TRBD2 matching 13 bases. The germline gives CDR1 MDHEN, CDR2 SYDVKM. This CDR3 region has 14 residues. The V gene end was trimmed by 7 bases and the J gene end by 5 bases; junction bases not matched to a gene: 5. This CDR3 reads CASIQGLAGHEQYF. CDR3 DNA: TGTGCCAGCATACAGGGACTAGCGGGACACGAGCAGTACTTC. Drawing the rest from reference TRBV28 and TRBJ2-7, the complete variable domain is DVKVTQSSRYLVKRTGEKVFLECVQDMDHENMFWYRQDPGLGLRLIYFSYDVKMKEKGDIPEGYSVSREKKERFSLILESASTNQTSMYLCASIQGLAGHEQYFGPGTRLTVT.

The chain couples TRBV18 to TRBJ2-1; 7 bases match TRBD1. V lost 0 bases and J lost 4; bases outside the gene matches: 6. The CDR3 is 16 amino acids. In germline, CDR1 is KGHSH, CDR2 LQKENI. The CDR3 bases are TGTGCCAGCTCACCACCGCGAACAGGGGAGTACAATGAGCAGTTCTTC. Translation gives CASSPPRTGEYNEQFF.

This clone is a singleton in its sample. This rearrangement joins TRBV6-5 to TRBJ2-1; 9 bases fit TRBD2. Trimming took 6 bases from V and 13 from J; bases not matched to a gene: 13. The CDR3 is 14 residues long. The V gene's germline CDR1 is MNHEY and CDR2 SVGAGI. In DNA form, the CDR3 reads TGTGCCAGCAGAGTTATAGGGACTGGGACTAGCCAGTTCTTC. It translates to CASRVIGTGTSQFF.

The rearrangement joins TRBV18 to TRBJ2-3, with a possible D match to TRBD1 (8 bases). This CDR3 is built from 15 residues. Germline V CDR1 and CDR2: KGHSH, LQKENI. V shed 3 bases and J shed 7 bases, with 17 bases lying between them. CDR3: CASSPPGQGGYTQYF. The DNA for the CDR3 is TGTGCCAGCTCACCCCCCGGACAGGGAGGGTATACGCAGTATTTT.

The chain links TRBV12-2 to TRBJ2-7; whether TRBD1, the table's D call, matches the DNA was not checked. TRBV12-2 is flagged as a pseudogene. This CDR3 spans 23 amino acids. CDR3 in amino acids: CASRLVRKRVISLPGQGAREQYF. Here the CDR3 DNA reads TGTGCAAGTCGCTTAGTCCGAAAGCGGGTCATTAGTTTACCGGGACAGGGGGCTCGCGAGCAGTACTTC.

In nucleotides, the CDR3 is TGTGCCAGCAGCGACGGGGGACTAGCGGGAGGTACCGGGGAGCTGTTTTTT. As protein: CASSDGGLAGGTGELFF. This sequence joins TRBV7-3 and TRBJ2-2, with TRBD2 matching over 15 bases. The CDR3 spans 17 residues. V lost 5 bases, J lost 5 bases, and 6 bases stayed unmatched. The germline CDR1 and CDR2 sequences are SGHTA and FQGTGA.

Details on this clone: Other DNA sequences within the sample encode an identical CDR3. The chain joins TRBV7-2 to TRBJ2-3; D gene unclear. The CDR3 runs to 13 residues. Per germline, CDR1 SGHTA and CDR2 FQGNSA. V gave up 0 bases and J gave up 4 bases, with 5 bases separating them. CDR3 amino acids: CASSLARADTQYF. The CDR3 DNA follows: TGTGCCAGCAGCTTAGCTCGAGCAGATACGCAGTATTTT.

The sample holds one count of this clone. The chain carries TRBV10-2 and TRBJ2-3, with 8 bases that match TRBD2. Per the germline V gene, CDR1 is WSHSY and CDR2 is SAAADI. The V gene end was trimmed by 4 bases and the J gene end by 2 bases; junction bases not matched to a gene: 2. The length of the CDR3 is 14 residues. CDR3 sequence (DNA): TGCGCCAGCAGTGTCGGGGGGGCCACAGATACGCAGTATTTT. Translation: CASSVGGATDTQYF.

The rearrangement uses TRBV6-2 or TRBV6-3 and TRBJ2-1; 8 positions match TRBD2. The germline V gene has CDR1 MNHEY and CDR2 SVGEGT. Trimming cost V 3 bases and J 7 bases; bases outside gene matches: 8. The CDR3 loop spans 15 amino acids. The CDR3 reads CASSYLAGGGNEQFF. DNA of the CDR3: TGTGCCAGCAGTTATCTTGCGGGAGGAGGAAATGAGCAGTTCTTC.

The rearrangement uses TRBV28 and TRBJ2-7; D remains unclear. Trimming removed 6 bases at V and 0 bases at J, with 6 bases between. Germline CDR1 reads MDHEN; CDR2 reads SYDVKM. This CDR3 contains 12 residues. CDR3 bases: TGTGCCAGCAGAGTCAGCTCCTACGAGCAGTACTTC. Its protein is CASRVSSYEQYF.